Listed here is a single T cell receptor (beta chain). Its target is unknown. TCRdb's copy holds only in-frame clones and misses some; the assay was immunoSEQ multiplex PCR. The sample lists about 69,000 clones, around 90% occurring once. In germline, CDR1 is KGHSH, CDR2 LQKENI. The CDR3 is 15 amino acids. V dropped 0 bases and J dropped 3 bases, with 11 bases sitting between them. These data come from a study of OX40 agonist ivuxolimab in advanced cancers. Study in general: The dose-escalation group included hepatocellular carcinoma, melanoma, renal cell carcinoma and head and neck cancer. The eligibility criteria allowed prior anti-PD-1, anti-PD-L1 or anti-CTLA-4 therapy, and approximately 42% had some. Findings of the study overall: Clonal expansion in partial responders at 0.1-3.0 mg/kg ranked among the lowest.

Patients with a history of autoimmune disease or on systemic immunosuppression were excluded. The starting material was CD4+ or CD8+ T cells sorted from blood, obtained in a trial of the OX40 agonist ivuxolimab. The source of this sequence is an adult with an advanced solid tumor such as melanoma, head and neck, liver or kidney cancer. The genes are TRBV18 and TRBJ1-1, with D unresolved. This CDR3 is CASSPPYKRDTEAFF. CDR3 nucleotides: TGTGCCAGCTCACCACCGTACAAGCGCGACACTGAAGCTTTCTTT.